Below, 10 T cell receptor beta chains from the same sample are listed, as sequenced in a study of shared clonotypes between healthy human individuals. The naive CD8 subset, CD45RO-negative cells positively selected for CCR7, excluded terminally differentiated effector memory CD45RA+ cells. This table comes from immunoSEQ multiplex PCR, and its TCRdb copy is limited to in-frame clones, with some not included. This table has some 2 million clones, approximately 94% appearing once. Sequencing was performed on naive CD8+ T cells sorted from blood. Receptor source: a man aged 18 to 30 in good health.

V is TRBV5-5 and J is TRBJ2-2, with TRBD2 matching over 11 bases. Germline loops: CDR1 SGHKS, CDR2 YYEKEE (reference sequence). The CDR3 sequence is 16 residues long. The trim removed 0 bases at V and 4 bases at J, leaving 2 bases unmatched. The CDR3 sequence: CASSLGLAGFTGELFF. The DNA of the CDR3 is TGTGCCAGCAGCTTGGGACTAGCGGGATTCACCGGGGAGCTGTTTTTT.

The chain joins TRBV11-2 to TRBJ2-7; TRBD2 matches 9 bases. The CDR3 spans 15 residues. CDR1 and CDR2 from the germline V gene are SGHAT and FQNNGV. V was pared by 4 bases and J by 4 bases, with 8 bases of the junction left unmatched. CDR3 nucleotide sequence: TGTGCCAGCAGCTCCTTGACTAGCGGCGAGTACGAGCAGTACTTC. Translated: CASSSLTSGEYEQYF. The whole variable domain, remainder taken from reference TRBV11-2 and TRBJ2-7, is EAGVAQSPRYKIIEKRQSVAFWCNPISGHATLYWYQQILGQGPKLLIQFQNNGVVDDSQLPKDRFSAERLKGVDSTLKIQPAKLEDSAVYLCASSSLTSGEYEQYFGPGTRLTVT.

The chain joins TRBV7-6 to TRBJ2-5, with 12 nucleotides matching TRBD2. Germline V gene lookup returns CDR1 SGHVS and CDR2 FNYEAQ. V lost 5 bases, J lost 5 bases, and 9 bases stayed unmatched. This CDR3 spans 16 amino acids. CDR3 protein: CASSDRLAGEVETQYF. As DNA, the CDR3 is TGTGCCAGCAGCGACAGACTAGCGGGAGAGGTCGAGACCCAGTACTTC.

On this clone itself: Other DNA sequences from this sample encode an identical CDR3 as well. The chain is built from TRBV9 and TRBJ1-1, with 7 bases matching TRBD1. The CDR3 is 14 residues long. CDR1 and CDR2 (germline): SGDLS, YYNGEE. J was trimmed by 1 base and V by 0 bases; bases with no gene match: 0. The CDR3 bases are TGTGCCAGCAGCGTAGACAGGGGGAACACTGAAGCTTTCTTT. This gives the protein CASSVDRGNTEAFF.

To note about this clone: The same CDR3 also results from other DNA sequences found in this sample. The chain employs TRBV5-1 and TRBJ2-1; TRBD2 matches at 8 bases. This CDR3 is 16 amino acids long. The junction had 5 bases not matched to a gene; V was cut back by 0 bases and J by 3 bases. Per the germline V gene, CDR1 is SGHRS and CDR2 is YFSETQ. The CDR3 bases are TGCGCCAGCAGCTTGGCGGCGGGGGGTAACTACAATGAGCAGTTCTTC. Its translation is CASSLAAGGNYNEQFF.

The chain couples TRBV6-5 to TRBJ2-7; 9 bases match TRBD2. This CDR3 comprises 15 residues. The germline gives CDR1 MNHEY, CDR2 SVGAGI. V was pared by 3 bases and J by 3 bases, with 6 bases of the junction left unmatched. CDR3 residues: CASSYLLAGYYEQYF. The CDR3 DNA follows: TGTGCCAGCAGTTATTTGCTAGCGGGATACTACGAGCAGTACTTC.

The DNA for the CDR3 is TGCGCCAGCAGCCAAGAAGCCCCACAAGAGACCCAGTACTTC. It yields the protein CASSQEAPQETQYF. This chain connects TRBV4-1 to TRBJ2-5, with D unclear. V was trimmed by 0 bases and J by 2 bases, leaving 7 bases between them. Per germline, CDR1 MGHRA and CDR2 YSYEKL. The CDR3 spans 14 residues.

In this sample, this clone turned up once. As DNA, the CDR3 is TGCAGCGTTCCCCCACTAGGCGGACTAGCAGAGACCCAGTACTTC. Translated, it gives CSVPPLGGLAETQYF. The chain uses TRBV29-1 and TRBJ2-5; 8 bases line up with TRBD2. The CDR3 totals 15 residues. V shed 5 bases, J shed 4 bases, and the junction held 12 bases outside the gene matches. In germline, CDR1 is SQVTM, CDR2 ANQGSEA.

As to this clone: An end of the junction differs from the germline gene, which may be a read error. The chain links TRBV6-5 to TRBJ1-1; D possibly corresponds to TRBD1 (5 bases). Germline loops: CDR1 MNHEY, CDR2 SVGAGI. The CDR3 runs 13 residues. CDR3 DNA sequence: TGTGCCAGCACTTACGCGGGGGGAATGGGAGCTTTCTTT. This gives the protein CASTYAGGMGAFF.

This chain links TRBV6-5 with TRBJ1-2, with TRBD1 matching over 8 bases. CDR3 length: 16 amino acids. Germline V gene data show CDR1 as MNHEY and CDR2 as SVGAGI. J lost 4 bases, V lost 2 bases, and 9 bases had no gene match. The CDR3 sequence is CASSYVTGAFSYGYTF. Here the CDR3 DNA reads TGTGCCAGCAGTTACGTGACAGGGGCTTTTTCCTATGGCTACACCTTC.